Given below is one T cell receptor beta chain in context. Survey-level immunoSEQ sequencing profiled the TCR beta repertoire. The protocol was immunoSEQ multiplex PCR, while the TCRdb copy is restricted to in-frame clones and leaves out a portion. In the table there are tens of thousands of clones, 85% to 95% of which are singletons. V lost 6 bases and J lost 0, with 8 bases in between. Germline V gene data show CDR1 as LNHDA and CDR2 as SQIVND (reference sequence). The CDR3 totals 13 residues. The clonotype comes from a middle-aged man with rheumatoid arthritis. The sequencing sample was made of PBMCs. The chain links TRBV19 to TRBJ1-1, with D maybe TRBD1 (5 bases). The DNA of the CDR3 is TGTGCCAGTAGGTGGGGGATGAACACTGAAGCTTTCTTT. This codes for CASRWGMNTEAFF.